These 27 T cell receptor beta chains came from one sample sequenced in a study of breast tumors, draining lymph nodes, adjacent tissues (TCRdb year 2016). Lymph node samples were obtained from the axillary draining lymph nodes of breast cancer patients. The method behind the library was multiplex PCR. The data were produced on an Illumina HiSeq 2000. TCRdb redid the processing of the public reads, applying fastp at Q25 and MiXCR, and retained in-frame beta chains. Each entry merges the rows of one CDR3 protein and shows their most common DNA and genes. The sample table lists about 230,000 distinct CDR3 sequences, about 30% of them with a count of one. The ten largest clonotypes hold 1.4% of the sample. Sample: axillary lymph node tissue. The receptor source for this set is a female donor with breast cancer. Some clones in this sample may be carry-over from other donors' samples.

This chain connects TRBV12-3 or TRBV12-4 to TRBJ1-6; D unresolved. The V gene lost 0 bases and the J gene lost 7 bases, with 13 bases spanning the gap. CDR3 length: 16 residues. The CDR3 is CASSLAPEQKNSPLHF. CDR3 DNA sequence: TGTGCCAGCAGTTTAGCGCCAGAACAGAAGAATTCACCCCTCCACTTT.

This clonotype was recorded only once. The chain has TRBV29-1 and TRBJ2-2; 10 nucleotides match TRBD2. V lost 7 bases to trimming and J lost 4 bases; unmatched junction nucleotides: 9. Germline V CDR1 and CDR2: SQVTM, ANQGSEA. This CDR3 has 15 residues. The CDR3 sequence is CSALRQREGTGELFF. The DNA of the CDR3 is TGCAGCGCCCTTCGACAGCGGGAGGGCACCGGGGAGCTGTTTTTT.

This clonotype was detected ten times or more. V and J are TRBV20-1 and TRBJ2-2, with D possibly TRBD1 on 6 matching bases. The germline gives CDR1 DFQATT, CDR2 SNEGSKA (reference sequence). This CDR3 region has 16 residues. V shed 2 bases and J shed 4 bases, with 17 bases lying between them. CDR3 residues: CSARPFRGSSTGELFF. CDR3 sequence (DNA): TGCAGTGCTAGACCTTTCAGGGGCTCGAGCACCGGGGAGCTGTTTTTT.

This clonotype was observed at least ten times. The chain carries TRBV6-5 and TRBJ1-5; no firm D call. From germline, CDR1 is MNHEY and CDR2 SVGAGI. V was clipped by 0 bases and J by 5 bases, with 8 bases between them. The CDR3 is 14 amino acids. CDR3 loop: CASSYSSGDQPQHF. In DNA, the CDR3 is TGTGCCAGCAGTTACTCGAGCGGGGATCAGCCCCAGCATTTT.

This clonotype was observed many times. The chain uses TRBV5-8 and TRBJ2-1, with 12 bases lining up with TRBD2. V gave up 0 bases and J gave up 0 bases; unmatched junction bases: 1. In germline, CDR1 is SGHTS, CDR2 YDEGEE. The CDR3 is made up of 17 amino acids. CDR3 DNA: TGTGCCAGCAGCTTGGGGACTAGCGGGACCTCCTACAATGAGCAGTTCTTC. Encoded protein: CASSLGTSGTSYNEQFF. Complete variable domain (other parts from reference TRBV5-8 and TRBJ2-1): EAGVTQSPTHLIKTRGQQATLRCSPISGHTSVYWYQQALGLGLQFLLWYDEGEERNRGNFPPRFSGRQFPNYSSELNVNALELEDSALYLCASSLGTSGTSYNEQFFGPGTRLTVL.

Many counts were recorded for this clonotype. This chain links TRBV11-2 with TRBJ2-5, with TRBD2 matching 10 bases. CDR1 and CDR2 from the germline V gene are SGHAT and FQNNGV. V was pared by 4 bases and J by 1 base, with 9 bases of the junction left unmatched. The CDR3 is 17 amino acids. CDR3 sequence (DNA): TGTGCCAGCAGCTATATTAGCGGGAGGACGATCCAAGAGACCCAGTACTTC. As protein: CASSYISGRTIQETQYF. The full variable domain, completed using reference TRBV11-2 and TRBJ2-5, is EAGVAQSPRYKIIEKRQSVAFWCNPISGHATLYWYQQILGQGPKLLIQFQNNGVVDDSQLPKDRFSAERLKGVDSTLKIQPAKLEDSAVYLCASSYISGRTIQETQYFGPGTRLLVL.

The rearrangement links TRBV9 to TRBJ2-2; perhaps TRBD2 as D (5 bases). The V and J ends lost 5 bases and 4 bases respectively, with 15 bases between them. This CDR3 contains 15 residues. Germline V CDR1 and CDR2: SGDLS, YYNGEE. The CDR3 region is CASSPDGESTGELFF. For the CDR3, the DNA is TGTGCCAGCAGTCCCGACGGGGAGAGCACCGGGGAGCTGTTTTTT.

V usage is TRBV19 and J usage is TRBJ1-1; D not resolved. V was cut by 5 bases and J by 1 base, with 8 bases left in between. The germline gives CDR1 LNHDA, CDR2 SQIVND (reference sequence). There are 13 residues in the CDR3. This chain's CDR3 is CASSPQKNTEAFF. The CDR3 coding sequence is TGTGCCAGTAGTCCCCAGAAGAACACTGAAGCTTTCTTT.

This clonotype was detected ten times or more. CDR3: CASSFGSGTDTQYF. The CDR3 DNA follows: TGCGCCAGCAGCTTCGGTAGCGGCACAGATACGCAGTATTTT. The V and J genes are TRBV5-1 and TRBJ2-3; the D gene is possibly TRBD2 (5 bases). The CDR3 sequence is 14 residues long. Per the germline V gene, CDR1 is SGHRS and CDR2 is YFSETQ. The ends were cut back, 2 bases at V and 1 base at J, with 8 bases in the middle.

In its sample, this clonotype was seen once. The chain is built from TRBV5-5 and TRBJ1-5, with TRBD1 as a possible D gene (5 bases). V was cut by 0 bases and J by 1 base, with 14 bases left in between. The CDR3 is made up of 17 amino acids. From germline, CDR1 is SGHKS and CDR2 YYEKEE (reference sequence). Here the CDR3 DNA reads TGTGCCAGCAGCTTGGGGATGACAGTTGGGAGCAATCAGCCCCAGCATTTT. It encodes CASSLGMTVGSNQPQHF.

The sample holds many counts of this clonotype. The genes are TRBV2 and TRBJ2-5; 7 bases fit TRBD1. Germline CDR1 and CDR2: SNHLY and FYNNEI. V was clipped by 8 bases and J by 4 bases; unmatched bases: 7. The CDR3 is 13 residues long. The CDR3 region has the DNA TGTGCCAGCGGGAGAGACAGGGCAGAGACCCAGTACTTC. Translating it yields CASGRDRAETQYF.

This clonotype was counted at least ten times. The chain joins TRBV20-1 to TRBJ2-3; D gene ambiguous. The V end lost 7 bases, the J end lost 4 bases, and 9 bases lay between the germline ends. Germline values: CDR1 DFQATT, CDR2 SNEGSKA (reference sequence). There are 11 residues in the CDR3. The CDR3 nucleotides read TGCAGTGTTATGAGAGCAGATACGCAGTATTTT. Protein: CSVMRADTQYF.

This clonotype has a handful of counts. This CDR3 reads CASRGAVKGSQHF. The CDR3 DNA reads as TGTGCCAGCAGGGGTGCCGTGAAGGGGTCCCAGCATTTT. The chain is built from TRBV28 and TRBJ1-5; TRBD1 is a possible D gene (5 bases). The V gene's germline CDR1 is MDHEN and CDR2 SYDVKM. Trimming stripped 6 bases from V and 11 bases from J, with 17 bases between. The length of the CDR3 is 13 residues.

This clonotype was recorded many times. The chain has TRBV2 and TRBJ2-1; 10 nucleotides agree with TRBD2. The CDR3 is 14 amino acids. Trimming removed 6 bases from V and 7 bases from J; junction bases left unmatched: 6. Germline-derived CDR1 and CDR2 are SNHLY and FYNNEI. CDR3 loop: CASRPPGLANEQFF. The CDR3 DNA follows: TGTGCCAGCAGACCGCCGGGACTAGCGAATGAGCAGTTCTTC.

This clonotype appeared many times. The chain uses TRBV19 and TRBJ2-1, with 8 nucleotides matching TRBD2. The CDR3 consists of 18 residues. CDR1 and CDR2 from the germline V gene are LNHDA and SQIVND (reference sequence). The J segment lost 1 base and the V segment lost 5 bases, leaving 13 bases of the junction unmatched. CDR3 sequence (DNA): TGTGCCAGTAGTCCGAAGCGGGAGTTTGGGGTATCCTACAATGAGCAGTTCTTC. Translation: CASSPKREFGVSYNEQFF. Full variable domain (missing parts from reference TRBV19 and TRBJ2-1): DGGITQSPKYLFRKEGQNVTLSCEQNLNHDAMYWYRQDPGQGLRLIYYSQIVNDFQKGDIAEGYSVSREKKESFPLTVTSAQKNPTAFYLCASSPKREFGVSYNEQFFGPGTRLTVL.

J is TRBJ1-6 and V is TRBV9; unclear D gene. This CDR3 comprises 15 residues. Germline V lookup: CDR1 SGDLS, CDR2 YYNGEE. V lost 0 bases, J lost 6 bases, and 10 bases lay in between. Here the CDR3 reads CASSVGEGSNSPLHF. CDR3 nucleotide sequence: TGTGCCAGCAGCGTAGGGGAGGGCAGTAATTCACCCCTCCACTTT. Combining the CDR3 with reference TRBV9 and TRBJ1-6 gives the whole variable domain DSGVTQTPKHLITATGQRVTLRCSPRSGDLSVYWYQQSLDQGLQFLIQYYNGEERAKGNILERFSAQQFPDLHSELNLSSLELGDSALYFCASSVGEGSNSPLHFGNGTRLTVT.

Many counts were recorded for this clonotype. The rearrangement links TRBV3-1 to TRBJ2-5, with D uncertain. The germline CDR1 and CDR2 sequences are LGHDT and YNNKEL (reference sequence). The CDR3 covers 14 residues. The V end was cut by 0 bases, the J end by 2 bases, with 7 bases between. CDR3 sequence reads: CASSQDSAQETQYF. DNA for the CDR3: TGTGCCAGCAGCCAAGATTCAGCTCAAGAGACCCAGTACTTC.

The CDR3 coding sequence is TGTGCCAGCAGCTCTACGGTGGCCTCGTACGAGCAGTACTTC. It yields the protein CASSSTVASYEQYF. This chain joins TRBV7-3 and TRBJ2-7; D not certain. Trimming left V 4 bases short and J 4 bases short, with 14 bases between. This CDR3 region has 14 residues. The germline V gene has CDR1 SGHTA and CDR2 FQGTGA.

This clonotype was counted only a few times. This may arise from a read error, as a much more abundant clone is one base away. The chain joins TRBV11-2 to TRBJ2-5; no reliable D call. CDR3 length: 14 residues. The germline V and J ends were trimmed by 1 base and 4 bases, with 10 bases remaining between them. CDR1 is SGHAT, CDR2 FQNNGV, per germline. The CDR3 region is CASSLAQIAETQYF. CDR3 coding DNA: TGTGCCAGCAGCTTAGCCCAGATAGCAGAGACCCAGTACTTC.

The V and J genes are TRBV7-9 and TRBJ2-3, with 9 nucleotides matching TRBD2. In germline, CDR1 is SEHNR, CDR2 FQNEAQ (reference sequence). Unmatched junction bases numbered 22, after V lost 4 bases and J lost 11 bases. The CDR3 is 18 amino acids. The CDR3 is CASSSRPFSREGSNEQYF. CDR3 nucleotide sequence: TGTGCCAGCAGCTCCCGACCCTTCTCGCGGGAGGGTAGCAATGAGCAGTATTTT. Supplemented by reference TRBV7-9 and TRBJ2-3, the full variable domain reads DTGVSQNPRHKITKRGQNVTFRCDPISEHNRLYWYRQTLGQGPEFLTYFQNEAQLEKSRLLSDRFSAERPKGSFSTLEIQRTEQGDSAMYLCASSSRPFSREGSNEQYFGPGTRLTVL.

This clonotype was seen many times. Compared with germline, one end of the junction differs, possibly owing to a read error. The rearrangement joins TRBV5-1 to TRBJ2-5; possible D gene TRBD1, 5 bases. CDR3 size: 14 residues. Per the germline V gene, CDR1 is SGHRS and CDR2 is YFSETQ. The CDR3 region is CASSIRVGQDTQYF. The CDR3 bases are TGCGCCAGCAGCATCAGGGTCGGGCAAGACACCCAGTACTTC.

This clonotype was recorded many times. The CDR3 region has the DNA TGCGCCAGCAGCTTGGGGGTAGCGGGAAGGAACATTCAGTACTTC. It specifies CASSLGVAGRNIQYF. The chain couples TRBV5-1 to TRBJ2-4, with TRBD2 matching over 8 bases. With 0 bases clipped from V and 7 bases from J, the junction kept 6 bases outside the gene matches. The germline V gene encodes CDR1 SGHRS and CDR2 YFSETQ. The CDR3 is 15 residues long.

A note on this clonotype: Possible read error: a much larger clone is one base away. This sequence joins TRBV4-1 and TRBJ2-1; D may be TRBD2 (5 bases). Trimming took 3 bases from V and 9 from J, leaving 24 bases between them. Germline V CDR1 and CDR2: MGHRA, YSYEKL. There are 17 residues in the CDR3. CDR3 sequence (DNA): TGCGCCAGCAGCCACCCCAGAGGTGGGAGAGCCACAAGTGAGCAGTTCTTC. This sequence encodes CASSHPRGGRATSEQFF.

Regarding this clonotype: At one of its ends the junction is not consistent with the germline gene, which may arise from a read error. This chain joins TRBV6-1 and TRBJ2-3; D may match TRBD1 or TRBD2 (5 bases each). This CDR3 is 15 amino acids long. The germline V gene encodes CDR1 MNHNS and CDR2 SASEGT. CDR3 protein: CASDEAERYTGTQYF. CDR3 DNA: TGTGCCAGCGATGAAGCGGAGCGATACACAGGTACGCAGTATTTT.

This clonotype was picked up a small number of times. The DNA for the CDR3 is TGTGCCAGCAGCGTAGGGATAAGCACTGAAGCTTTCTTT. As protein: CASSVGISTEAFF. The chain is built from TRBV9 and TRBJ1-1; unclear D gene. CDR1 SGDLS and CDR2 YYNGEE come from the germline V gene. The CDR3 covers 13 residues. V lost 0 bases and J 4 bases, leaving 7 bases between the germline ends.

Many counts were recorded for this clonotype. V usage is TRBV4-3 and J usage is TRBJ2-2; no firm D call. CDR3 size: 14 residues. V lost 2 bases and J 0 bases, leaving 4 bases between the germline ends. Germline CDR1 and CDR2: LGHNA and YSLEER. CDR3 amino acids: CASSQSTNTGELFF. CDR3 nucleotides: TGCGCCAGCAGCCAAAGCACGAACACCGGGGAGCTGTTTTTT.

This chain uses TRBV2 with TRBJ2-1; 14 bases fit TRBD2. CDR3 length: 21 residues. Germline CDR1 SNHLY, CDR2 FYNNEI. The V segment lost 4 bases and the J segment 0 bases; nucleotides outside the gene matches: 14. CDR3 amino acids: CASSAPGLAGEGALSYNEQFF. In DNA form, the CDR3 reads TGTGCCAGCAGTGCCCCGGGACTAGCGGGAGAGGGGGCCCTCTCCTACAATGAGCAGTTCTTC.